This passage covers 4 T cell receptor beta chains from one sample sequenced in a study of PD-1 blockade in classical Hodgkin lymphoma. The protocol was immunoSEQ multiplex PCR, while the TCRdb copy is restricted to in-frame clones and leaves out a portion. The sample has about 17,000 clones, more than 65% seen once. Time point denoted: cycle 4 day 1 (C4D1), after more than five weeks of nivolumab. Each patient experienced a relapse that followed autologous stem cell transplantation, and brentuximab vedotin exposure varied. CD4+ T cells were purified from thawed PBMCs by negative selection. The material was CD4+ T cells from blood, obtained before the fourth cycle of nivolumab. Receptor source: a human donor with classical Hodgkin lymphoma.

The J gene is TRBJ1-5, the V gene TRBV6-1, with no clear D. This CDR3 region has 14 residues. Germline V CDR1 and CDR2: MNHNS, SASEGT. Trimming removed 4 bases from V and 2 bases from J, with 9 bases in between. This CDR3 is CASSGGNGNQPQHF. Written as DNA, the CDR3 is TGTGCCAGCAGTGGTGGAAACGGCAATCAGCCCCAGCATTTT.

The gene calls are TRBV7-8 and TRBJ2-5; D may be TRBD2 (5 bases). With 2 bases removed from V and 5 bases from J, the gap between germline ends came to 9 bases. Germline V CDR1 and CDR2: SGHVS, FQNEAQ. The CDR3 runs to 13 residues. The CDR3 is CASSLRGSETQYF. For the CDR3, the DNA is TGTGCCAGCAGCTTAAGAGGGAGTGAGACCCAGTACTTC. The whole variable domain, remainder taken from reference TRBV7-8 and TRBJ2-5, is GAGVSQSPRYKVAKRGQDVALRCDPISGHVSLFWYQQALGQGPEFLTYFQNEAQLDKSGLPSDRFFAERPEGSVSTLKIQRTQQEDSAVYLCASSLRGSETQYFGPGTRLLVL.

The rearrangement joins TRBV9 to TRBJ2-3; tentatively, D is TRBD2 (5 bases). The CDR3 consists of 15 residues. V lost 3 bases, J lost 1 base, and 12 bases lay in between. Germline values: CDR1 SGDLS, CDR2 YYNGEE. CDR3 loop: CASSAALARTDTQYF. The CDR3 DNA is TGTGCCAGCAGCGCGGCTCTAGCCCGCACAGATACGCAGTATTTT. Looking up the rest from reference TRBV9 and TRBJ2-3 gives the full variable domain: DSGVTQTPKHLITATGQRVTLRCSPRSGDLSVYWYQQSLDQGLQFLIQYYNGEERAKGNILERFSAQQFPDLHSELNLSSLELGDSALYFCASSAALARTDTQYFGPGTRLTVL.

This chain connects TRBV5-1 to TRBJ1-2; 10 nucleotides match TRBD1. The CDR3 loop spans 14 amino acids. J gave up 4 bases and V 4 bases, and 4 bases lay outside the gene matches. CDR1 and CDR2 from the germline V gene are SGHRS and YFSETQ. The CDR3 protein is CASSTTGGFYGYTF. The CDR3 region has the DNA TGCGCCAGCAGCACGACAGGGGGCTTCTATGGCTACACCTTC.